One and the same sample provided the 15 T cell receptor beta chains below, sequenced in a study of PD-L1 blockade in urothelial cancer. Assay: immunoSEQ multiplex PCR; the TCRdb copy retains only in-frame clones and omits some. Here the sample spans around 35,000 clones, 82% being singletons. The sequencing used PBMCs, collected around atezolizumab (anti-PD-L1) treatment. Receptor source: a man aged 60 to 69 with urothelial cancer.

This chain links TRBV6-1 with TRBJ1-5; D is possibly TRBD1 (5 bases). The CDR3 extends over 12 amino acids. Germline CDR1 MNHNS, CDR2 SASEGT. V was shortened by 8 bases and J by 4 bases, with 9 bases between the two germline ends. CDR3 in DNA: TGTGCCAGCTGGGACTTTAATCAGCCCCAGCATTTT. Translated: CASWDFNQPQHF.

This chain uses TRBV6-1 with TRBJ1-5; 7 bases map to TRBD1. V lost 8 bases to trimming and J lost 3 bases; unmatched junction nucleotides: 7. The CDR3 length is 14 residues. The germline V gene has CDR1 MNHNS and CDR2 SASEGT. CDR3 protein: CASSPDRLNQPQHF. CDR3 sequence (DNA): TGTGCCAGCTCCCCGGACAGGCTCAATCAGCCCCAGCATTTT.

J is TRBJ2-7 and V is TRBV6-5; TRBD1 might be the D (6 bases). The length of the CDR3 is 13 residues. V lost 10 bases and J lost 2, with 15 bases in between. The germline V gene has CDR1 MNHEY and CDR2 SVGAGI. The CDR3 DNA sequence: TGTGCCACCAGGAGACAGGCCACCTACGAGCAGTACTTC. This codes for CATRRQATYEQYF.

Concerning this clone itself: At the DNA level, this CDR3 is encoded by other sequences in the same sample as well. J is TRBJ1-1 and V is TRBV19, with D possibly TRBD1 on 5 matching bases. Deletions cut 6 bases from V and 0 bases from J, with 8 bases between. The germline V gene encodes CDR1 LNHDA and CDR2 SQIVND (reference sequence). This CDR3 is 13 amino acids long. CDR3 bases: TGTGCCAGTAGCGACAGATTGAACACTGAAGCTTTCTTT. Translating it yields CASSDRLNTEAFF.

The rearrangement joins TRBV7-9 to TRBJ1-6, with 7 bases lining up with TRBD1. CDR3 length: 15 amino acids. V was clipped by 1 base and J by 9 bases; unmatched bases: 6. The germline V gene has CDR1 SEHNR and CDR2 FQNEAQ (reference sequence). CDR3 DNA sequence: TGTGCCAGCAGCTTAGGGCAGGGGGGAATTTCACCCCTCCACTTT. The encoded protein is CASSLGQGGISPLHF.

This chain connects TRBV30 to TRBJ2-7, with D possibly matching TRBD1 (6 bases). Germline V gene lookup returns CDR1 GTSNPN and CDR2 SVGIG (reference sequence). Between the trimmed V and J ends, which lost 5 bases and 2 bases, there was a span of 22 bases. This CDR3 has 16 residues. This CDR3 reads CAWQRPSGTTPYEQYF. The CDR3 region has the DNA TGTGCCTGGCAACGACCTTCCGGGACAACTCCCTACGAGCAGTACTTC.

The chain links TRBV4-1 to TRBJ2-5; the D gene is possibly TRBD1 (6 bases). Germline lookup yields CDR1 MGHRA and CDR2 YSYEKL. This CDR3 is 15 amino acids long. The V and J ends lost 5 bases and 1 base respectively, with 14 bases between them. Here the CDR3 DNA reads TGCGCCAGCAGCTACCCTCGAGGGGGCCAAGAGACCCAGTACTTC. It is translated as CASSYPRGGQETQYF.

The chain has TRBV6-1 and TRBJ1-5, with D possibly being TRBD1 (5 bases). The CDR3 runs to 14 residues. Germline V gene data show CDR1 as MNHNS and CDR2 as SASEGT. V shed 7 bases and J shed 6 bases, with 16 bases lying between them. The CDR3 region has the DNA TGTGCCAGCACCGAGGGGCGGGAGGGTCAGCCCCAGCATTTT. Translated: CASTEGREGQPQHF.

The rearrangement uses TRBV5-4 and TRBJ2-3, with a tentative D call TRBD1 (6 bases). This CDR3 comprises 16 residues. V was shortened by 0 bases and J by 3 bases, with 14 bases between the two germline ends. Germline V lookup: CDR1 SGHNT, CDR2 YYREEE (reference sequence). CDR3 DNA sequence: TGTGCCAGCAGCTTGGGTACAGGGAGTCTAACAGATACGCAGTATTTT. Translating it yields CASSLGTGSLTDTQYF.

The chain is built from TRBV12-2 and TRBJ2-2; no check of the table's D call, TRBD2, against the DNA was made. TRBV12-2 is a documented pseudogene. The CDR3 consists of 16 residues. CDR3 loop: CASRLAPDSNTGELFF. Written as DNA, the CDR3 is TGTGCAAGTCGCTTAGCACCAGACTCGAACACCGGGGAGCTGTTTTTT.

This clone has only a few counts. V usage is TRBV2 and J usage is TRBJ1-1, with D perhaps TRBD1 (6 bases). Germline V gene data show CDR1 as SNHLY and CDR2 as FYNNEI. This CDR3 region has 13 residues. Between the trimmed V and J ends, which lost 10 bases and 1 base, there was a span of 13 bases. CDR3 amino acids: CATAQGPNTEAFF. The CDR3 coding sequence is TGTGCCACTGCACAGGGACCGAACACTGAAGCTTTCTTT. The whole variable domain, filled in from reference TRBV2 and TRBJ1-1, reads EPEVTQTPSHQVTQMGQEVILRCVPISNHLYFYWYRQILGQKVEFLVSFYNNEISEKSEIFDDQFSVERPDGSNFTLKIRSTKLEDSAMYFCATAQGPNTEAFFGQGTRLTVV.

The chain combines TRBV7-2 with TRBJ2-5; D not resolved. This CDR3 is built from 14 residues. Germline values: CDR1 SGHTA, CDR2 FQGNSA. Trimming stripped 1 base from V and 2 bases from J, with 8 bases between. The CDR3 protein is CASSLETTQETQYF. As DNA, the CDR3 is TGTGCCAGCAGCTTAGAGACAACTCAAGAGACCCAGTACTTC. The complete variable domain, with remaining parts taken from reference TRBV7-2 and TRBJ2-5, reads GAGVSQSPSNKVTEKGKDVELRCDPISGHTALYWYRQSLGQGLEFLIYFQGNSAPDKSGLPSDRFSAERTGGSVSTLTIQRTQQEDSAVYLCASSLETTQETQYFGPGTRLLVL.

This clone came up a few times. The gene calls are TRBV7-2 and TRBJ2-2, with TRBD1 identical over 7 bases. CDR1 is SGHTA, CDR2 FQGNSA, per germline. The V gene end was trimmed by 6 bases and the J gene end by 0 bases; junction bases not matched to a gene: 7. The CDR3 extends over 16 amino acids. Written as DNA, the CDR3 is TGTGCCAGCAGGAAGGGACAGAGCGCGAACACCGGGGAGCTGTTTTTT. Protein sequence: CASRKGQSANTGELFF.

The genes are TRBV6-6 and TRBJ1-1; D may be TRBD1 (6 bases). Trimming removed 2 bases from V and 3 bases from J, with 16 bases in between. Germline V gene data show CDR1 as MNHNY and CDR2 as SVGAGI (reference sequence). This CDR3 is 16 amino acids long. This CDR3 reads CASSYRVLRQDTEAFF. CDR3 in DNA: TGTGCCAGCAGTTACCGAGTACTGAGACAGGACACTGAAGCTTTCTTT.

The chain employs TRBV9 and TRBJ2-3, with TRBD1 identical over 7 bases. The CDR3 has 14 amino acids. Germline CDR1 SGDLS, CDR2 YYNGEE. The junction had 7 bases not matched to a gene; V was cut back by 3 bases and J by 6 bases. The CDR3 sequence is CASSADPRGDTQYF. DNA of the CDR3: TGTGCCAGCAGCGCAGACCCCAGGGGGGATACGCAGTATTTT.